Below, 25 T cell receptor beta chains from the same sample are listed, as sequenced in a study of Ad26.COV2.S vaccination and SARS-CoV-2 variants (dated by TCRdb to the early 2020s). This specimen's treatment or condition label, per the study, means: around 19 received Ad26.COV2.S at low or high dose, single or two shots; 5 received placebo; per-sample allocation not given. For vaccine and placebo recipients, the sequenced repertoires came from samples collected on day 63 after the first injection. Library preparation was by the immunoSEQ multiplex PCR assay. TCRdb provides this immuneACCESS table in a form limited to in-frame rearrangements. Some clones are lacking; in checked studies, under half of them reflect an unresolved V gene, and why the rest are absent is not known. Within this sample are 380,000 or so clones, with around 90% of them counted one time only. Of the sample, around 5.8% falls within the top ten clones.

Sequenced material: peripheral blood, taken in a trial of Ad26.COV2.S vaccine versus placebo. The receptors stem from a person between 18 and 65 years old who received the Ad26.COV2.S COVID-19 vaccine or a placebo.

In this sample, this clone turned up a few times. The V and J genes are TRBV6-6 and TRBJ2-5; D is unclear. The CDR3 is 14 amino acids. Trimming removed 5 bases at V and 0 bases at J, with 10 bases between. Germline V lookup: CDR1 MNHNY, CDR2 SVGAGI (reference sequence). The CDR3 loop reads CASSPGWNQETQYF. The CDR3, as DNA: TGTGCCAGCAGTCCCGGGTGGAACCAAGAGACCCAGTACTTC.

V is TRBV7-9 and J is TRBJ1-4, with 8 bases aligning to TRBD1. The CDR3 has 15 amino acids. V was clipped by 5 bases and J by 1 base; unmatched bases: 3. Germline V gene data show CDR1 as SEHNR and CDR2 as FQNEAQ (reference sequence). DNA for the CDR3: TGTGCCAGCAGCCGAGACAGGGGAACTAATGAAAAACTGTTTTTT. Encoded protein: CASSRDRGTNEKLFF.

J is TRBJ2-5 and V is TRBV5-5; D remains ambiguous. Germline V gene lookup returns CDR1 SGHKS and CDR2 YYEKEE (reference sequence). Trimming cost V 2 bases and J 5 bases, with 13 bases left between them. The CDR3 length is 14 residues. DNA for the CDR3: TGTGCCAGCAGCTTCGTTCGGACGGTGGAGACCCAGTACTTC. It encodes CASSFVRTVETQYF.

The chain employs TRBV27 and TRBJ1-1; TRBD1 matches 7 bases. Trimming removed 4 bases from V and 4 bases from J; junction bases left unmatched: 6. Germline CDR1 is MNHEY and CDR2 is SMNVEV (reference sequence). CDR3 size: 14 residues. CDR3 protein: CASSSRGGTTEAFF. CDR3 DNA: TGTGCCAGCAGTTCCAGGGGGGGCACCACTGAAGCTTTCTTT.

Points on this clone: Distinct nucleotide sequences in the sample also encode this CDR3. The chain couples TRBV5-1 to TRBJ1-2; D is perhaps TRBD1 (5 bases). This CDR3 comprises 14 residues. Germline CDR1 is SGHRS and CDR2 is YFSETQ. Trimming took off 1 base at V and 4 bases at J, with 11 bases between the two ends. The CDR3 region has the DNA TGCGCCAGCAGCTTGTCATCCGGGGGCTATGGCTACACCTTC. Translated, it gives CASSLSSGGYGYTF.

V is TRBV25-1 and J is TRBJ2-2, with D possibly matching TRBD1 (5 bases). Per the germline V gene, CDR1 is MGHDK and CDR2 is SYGVNS. The CDR3 consists of 15 residues. Trimming left V 1 base short and J 3 bases short, with 9 bases between. As DNA, the CDR3 is TGTGCCAGCAGTGAATCGGCAGGGTACACCGGGGAGCTGTTTTTT. This sequence encodes CASSESAGYTGELFF.

This clone was counted between two and nine times. J is TRBJ1-3 and V is TRBV4-2; TRBD1 might be the D (5 bases). V was shortened by 4 bases and J by 4 bases, with 20 bases between the two germline ends. Germline V gene lookup returns CDR1 LGHNA and CDR2 YNFKEQ. CDR3 length equals 17 residues. The CDR3 region has the DNA TGTGCCAGCAGCCCCCTCATGTCGAGGGGCGAAGGAAACACCATATATTTT. Protein sequence: CASSPLMSRGEGNTIYF.

This clone was found once. The rearrangement joins TRBV5-4 to TRBJ2-5; the match to TRBD2 covers 9 bases. The germline V gene has CDR1 SGHNT and CDR2 YYREEE (reference sequence). V lost 4 bases, J lost 3 bases, and 4 bases stayed unmatched. The CDR3 covers 14 residues. The CDR3 loop reads CASSRTSVEETQYF. The CDR3, as DNA: TGTGCCAGCAGCAGGACTAGCGTCGAAGAGACCCAGTACTTC.

This clone has a single count. V usage is TRBV7-9 and J usage is TRBJ2-7; 12 bases fit TRBD1. The junction had 6 bases not matched to a gene; V was cut back by 5 bases and J by 7 bases. The CDR3 consists of 14 residues. Germline loops: CDR1 SEHNR, CDR2 FQNEAQ (reference sequence). The CDR3 reads CASSPGQGAWEQYF. CDR3 coding DNA: TGTGCCAGCAGCCCGGGACAGGGGGCATGGGAGCAGTACTTC.

The genes are TRBV19 and TRBJ2-1, with D perhaps matching TRBD1 (5 bases). Germline CDR1 LNHDA, CDR2 SQIVND (reference sequence). CDR3 length: 12 residues. Trimming stripped 4 bases from V and 9 bases from J, with 10 bases between. The CDR3 DNA sequence: TGTGCCAGTAGTACCAACAGGCCTGAGCAGTTCTTC. It codes for CASSTNRPEQFF. The full variable domain, in which reference TRBV19 and TRBJ2-1 provide the parts outside the CDR3, is DGGITQSPKYLFRKEGQNVTLSCEQNLNHDAMYWYRQDPGQGLRLIYYSQIVNDFQKGDIAEGYSVSREKKESFPLTVTSAQKNPTAFYLCASSTNRPEQFFGPGTRLTVL.

With respect to this clone: One end of the junction does not line up with germline, which may come from a read error. The CDR3 is CASSFPHSGGLQEAQYF. Here the CDR3 DNA reads TGTGCCAGCAGTTTCCCCCACAGCGGGGGCCTTCAAGAGGCCCAGTACTTC. The V gene is TRBV28, the J gene TRBJ2-5, with 8 positions matching TRBD2. There are 17 residues in the CDR3. CDR1 and CDR2 from the germline V gene are MDHEN and SYDVKM.

The CDR3 is CASSQVQGDEQYF. The DNA of the CDR3 is TGTGCCAGCAGCCAAGTCCAGGGGGACGAGCAGTACTTC. V gene TRBV14 combines with J gene TRBJ2-7; 7 bases align to TRBD1. The V and J ends lost 1 base and 5 bases, in that order; junction bases with no gene match: 2. The V gene's germline CDR1 is SGHDN and CDR2 FVKESK. The CDR3 loop spans 13 amino acids. The variable domain in full, with the rest retrieved from reference TRBV14 and TRBJ2-7, is EAGVTQFPSHSVIEKGQTVTLRCDPISGHDNLYWYRRVMGKEIKFLLHFVKESKQDESGMPNNRFLAERTGGTYSTLKVQPAELEDSGVYFCASSQVQGDEQYFGPGTRLTVT.

This chain links TRBV20-1 with TRBJ1-4; unclear D gene. Deletions cut 6 bases from V and 5 bases from J, with 4 bases between. Germline V lookup: CDR1 DFQATT, CDR2 SNEGSKA (reference sequence). The CDR3 sequence is 10 residues long. In DNA form, the CDR3 reads TGCAGTGCCGGGAATGAAAAACTGTTTTTT. It encodes CSAGNEKLFF.

Comments on this clone: This may be a read error, as it is one base from a much larger clone. The sample carries other DNA sequences with the same CDR3. The chain carries TRBV6-2 or TRBV6-3 and TRBJ2-3, with D uncertain. Trimming removed 6 bases at V and 3 bases at J, with 4 bases between. Germline V CDR1 and CDR2: MNHEY, SVGEGT. The CDR3 spans 11 residues. The DNA for the CDR3 is TGTGCCAGCAGCCGAACAGATACGCAGTATTTT. Its protein is CASSRTDTQYF.

The V gene is TRBV9, the J gene TRBJ2-7; D unresolved. CDR1 and CDR2 from the germline V gene are SGDLS and YYNGEE. V dropped 1 base and J dropped 0 bases, with 8 bases sitting between them. The CDR3 contains 14 residues. CDR3: CASSVRTNSYEQYF. The CDR3 DNA follows: TGTGCCAGCAGCGTAAGAACAAACTCCTACGAGCAGTACTTC.

V is TRBV19 and J is TRBJ2-4, with 8 bases identical to TRBD2. The germline V gene has CDR1 LNHDA and CDR2 SQIVND (reference sequence). V lost 4 bases, J lost 2 bases, and 1 base stayed unmatched. The CDR3 consists of 14 residues. CDR3 sequence: CASSSGRPKNIQYF. The CDR3 DNA follows: TGTGCCAGTAGTAGCGGGAGGCCCAAAAACATTCAGTACTTC.

This rearrangement joins TRBV28 to TRBJ2-1; TRBD2 agrees at 8 bases. This CDR3 spans 20 amino acids. The germline gives CDR1 MDHEN, CDR2 SYDVKM. V lost 4 bases to trimming and J lost 1 base; unmatched junction nucleotides: 18. The CDR3 reads CASSSLTSGITSGSYNEQFF. CDR3 nucleotides: TGTGCCAGCAGTTCCCTTACTAGCGGTATTACCTCCGGGTCCTACAATGAGCAGTTCTTC. The whole variable domain, remainder taken from reference TRBV28 and TRBJ2-1, is DVKVTQSSRYLVKRTGEKVFLECVQDMDHENMFWYRQDPGLGLRLIYFSYDVKMKEKGDIPEGYSVSREKKERFSLILESASTNQTSMYLCASSSLTSGITSGSYNEQFFGPGTRLTVL.

This clone was seen just once. V and J are TRBV28 and TRBJ2-2; TRBD1 matches 8 bases. Germline CDR1 is MDHEN and CDR2 is SYDVKM. The CDR3 is 15 amino acids. The trim removed 2 bases at V and 6 bases at J, leaving 5 bases unmatched. The CDR3 region is CASSLRQGLPGELFF. The CDR3, as DNA: TGTGCCAGCAGTTTACGACAGGGGTTACCCGGGGAGCTGTTTTTT.

This clone was counted between two and nine times. The V call is TRBV4-1, the J call TRBJ2-7; D could derive from TRBD1 or TRBD2 (5 bases each). Deletions cut 0 bases from V and 6 bases from J, with 18 bases between. From germline, CDR1 is MGHRA and CDR2 YSYEKL. The CDR3 has 16 residues. The CDR3 DNA reads TGCGCCAGCAGCCAAGATCACGGGGCAGGGTTTCGCGAGCAGTACTTC. As protein: CASSQDHGAGFREQYF.

The V gene is TRBV19, the J gene TRBJ1-4; 7 positions match TRBD1. V was pared by 6 bases and J by 8 bases, with 9 bases of the junction left unmatched. Germline V gene data show CDR1 as LNHDA and CDR2 as SQIVND (reference sequence). CDR3 length: 14 residues. The CDR3 reads CASRPTGSPEKLFF. CDR3 bases: TGTGCCAGTAGACCGACAGGGAGTCCGGAAAAACTGTTTTTT.

The V and J genes are TRBV5-1 and TRBJ1-1; D might be TRBD1 (5 bases). This CDR3 is 13 amino acids long. The V and J ends lost 4 bases and 5 bases respectively, with 12 bases between them. From germline, CDR1 is SGHRS and CDR2 YFSETQ. The CDR3 sequence is CASSGDGGTEAFF. CDR3 DNA sequence: TGCGCCAGCAGCGGGGACGGTGGGACTGAAGCTTTCTTT.

With regard to this clone: A much bigger clone sits one base away, suggesting this may be a read error. Other nucleotide sequences in the sample specify the same CDR3. V gene TRBV6-5 combines with J gene TRBJ1-1; D ambiguous. With 2 bases removed from V and 2 bases from J, the gap between germline ends came to 3 bases. The CDR3 length is 12 residues. Germline CDR1 and CDR2: MNHEY and SVGAGI. The CDR3 spells CASSYSNTEAFF. In nucleotides, the CDR3 is TGTGCCAGCAGTTACAGCAACACTGAAGCTTTCTTT.

The chain recombines TRBV10-3 with TRBJ1-5; D unresolved. Trimming left V 4 bases short and J 4 bases short, with 11 bases between. From germline, CDR1 is ENHRY and CDR2 SYGVKD. There are 14 residues in the CDR3. The CDR3 DNA is TGTGCCATCAGTGCTCTCGGAGCGAATCAGCCCCAGCATTTT. As protein: CAISALGANQPQHF.

This clone was seen just once. This chain joins TRBV10-3 and TRBJ2-1; D unresolved. V lost 2 bases and J 12 bases, leaving 20 bases between the germline ends. CDR3 size: 15 residues. Germline V lookup: CDR1 ENHRY, CDR2 SYGVKD. CDR3 amino acids: CAISEASSIVLGQFF. The CDR3, as DNA: TGTGCCATCAGTGAGGCGAGCTCAATAGTTCTTGGGCAGTTCTTC.

The rearrangement joins TRBV4-3 to TRBJ1-1; D perhaps matches TRBD1 (5 bases). Trimming took 5 bases from V and 3 from J, leaving 19 bases between them. The CDR3 loop spans 16 amino acids. CDR1 LGHNA and CDR2 YSLEER come from the germline V gene. CDR3 nucleotide sequence: TGCGCCAGCAGCACCCGACAGCTCCGCAGGGACACTGAAGCTTTCTTT. This translates into CASSTRQLRRDTEAFF.